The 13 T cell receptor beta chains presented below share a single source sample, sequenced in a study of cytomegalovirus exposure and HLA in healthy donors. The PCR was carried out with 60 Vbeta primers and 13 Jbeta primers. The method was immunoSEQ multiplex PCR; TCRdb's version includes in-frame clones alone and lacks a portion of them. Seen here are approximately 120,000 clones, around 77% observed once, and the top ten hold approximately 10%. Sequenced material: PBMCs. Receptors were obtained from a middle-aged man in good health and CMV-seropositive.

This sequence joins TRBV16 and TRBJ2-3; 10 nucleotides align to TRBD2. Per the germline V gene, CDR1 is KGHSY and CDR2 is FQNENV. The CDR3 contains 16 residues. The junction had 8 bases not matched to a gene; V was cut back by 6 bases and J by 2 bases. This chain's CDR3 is CASSPLSGGATDTQYF. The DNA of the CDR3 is TGTGCCAGCAGTCCTCTCAGCGGGGGGGCCACAGATACGCAGTATTTT. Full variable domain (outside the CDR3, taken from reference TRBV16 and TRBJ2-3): GEEVAQTPKHLVRGEGQKAKLYCAPIKGHSYVFWYQQVLKNEFKFLISFQNENVFDETGMPKERFSAKCLPNSPCSLEIQATKLEDSAVYFCASSPLSGGATDTQYFGPGTRLTVL.

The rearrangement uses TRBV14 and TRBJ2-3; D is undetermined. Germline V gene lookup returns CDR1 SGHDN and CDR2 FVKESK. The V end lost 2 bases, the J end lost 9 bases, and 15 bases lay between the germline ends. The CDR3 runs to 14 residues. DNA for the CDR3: TGTGCCAGCAGCCAACAAGGCGCAGTAGCCACGCAGTATTTT. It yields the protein CASSQQGAVATQYF.

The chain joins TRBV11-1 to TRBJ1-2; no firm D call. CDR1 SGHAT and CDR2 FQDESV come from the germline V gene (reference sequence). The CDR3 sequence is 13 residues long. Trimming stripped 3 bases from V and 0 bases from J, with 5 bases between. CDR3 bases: TGTGCCAGCAGCTTGTCAGCTAACTATGGCTACACCTTC. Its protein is CASSLSANYGYTF.

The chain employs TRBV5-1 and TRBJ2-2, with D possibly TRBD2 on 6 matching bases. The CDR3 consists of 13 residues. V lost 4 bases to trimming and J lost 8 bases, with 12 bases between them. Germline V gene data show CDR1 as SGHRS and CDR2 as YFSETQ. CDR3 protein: CASSGGYNGELFF. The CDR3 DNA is TGCGCCAGCAGCGGGGGGTACAATGGGGAGCTGTTTTTT.

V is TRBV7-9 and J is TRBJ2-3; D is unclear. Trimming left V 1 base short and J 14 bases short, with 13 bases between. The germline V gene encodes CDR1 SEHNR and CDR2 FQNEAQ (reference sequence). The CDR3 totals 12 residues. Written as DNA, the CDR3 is TGTGCCAGCAGCTTAGACTTACCTAGTGCGTATTTT. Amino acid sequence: CASSLDLPSAYF.

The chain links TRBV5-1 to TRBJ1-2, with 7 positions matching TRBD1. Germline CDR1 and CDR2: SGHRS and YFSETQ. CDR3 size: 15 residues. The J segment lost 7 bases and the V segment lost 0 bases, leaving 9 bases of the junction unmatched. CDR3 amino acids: CASSLGEVRGFGYTF. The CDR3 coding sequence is TGCGCCAGCAGCTTGGGCGAGGTCAGGGGGTTTGGCTACACCTTC.

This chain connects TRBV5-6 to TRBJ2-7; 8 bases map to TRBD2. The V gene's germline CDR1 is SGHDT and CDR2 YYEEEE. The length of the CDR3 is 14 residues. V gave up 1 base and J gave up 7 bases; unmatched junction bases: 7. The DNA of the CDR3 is TGTGCCAGCAGCTTGCGGGGGGGCCGTCAAGAGCAGTACTTC. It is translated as CASSLRGGRQEQYF.

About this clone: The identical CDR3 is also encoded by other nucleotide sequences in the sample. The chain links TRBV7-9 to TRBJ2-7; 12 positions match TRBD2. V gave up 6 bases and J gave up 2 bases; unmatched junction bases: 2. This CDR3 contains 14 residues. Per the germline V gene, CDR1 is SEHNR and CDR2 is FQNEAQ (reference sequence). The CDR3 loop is CASSLAGGPYEQYF. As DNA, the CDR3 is TGTGCCAGCAGTCTAGCGGGGGGGCCCTACGAGCAGTACTTC.

CDR3 residues: CASSLLAGGPGTSHNEQFF. In nucleotides, the CDR3 is TGTGCCAGCAGCTTACTAGCGGGGGGGCCCGGAACATCCCACAATGAGCAGTTCTTC. The chain combines TRBV7-9 with TRBJ2-1, with 12 bases identical to TRBD2. Looked up from germline, CDR1 is SEHNR and CDR2 is FQNEAQ (reference sequence). Losses at the gene ends were 2 bases for V and 5 bases for J; bases not matched to a gene: 13. The CDR3 is 19 amino acids.

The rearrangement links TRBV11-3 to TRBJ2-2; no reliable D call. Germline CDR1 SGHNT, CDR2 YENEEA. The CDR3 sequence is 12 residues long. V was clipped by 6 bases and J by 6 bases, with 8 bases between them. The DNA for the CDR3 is TGTGCCAGCAGGGCGCAGGCCGGGGAGCTGTTTTTT. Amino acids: CASRAQAGELFF.

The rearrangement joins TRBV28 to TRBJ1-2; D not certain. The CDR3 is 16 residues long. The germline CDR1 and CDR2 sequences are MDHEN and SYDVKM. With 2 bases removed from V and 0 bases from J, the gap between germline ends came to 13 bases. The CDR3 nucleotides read TGTGCCAGCAGTTTAACTTCAGAGCGAGCTAACTATGGCTACACCTTC. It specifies CASSLTSERANYGYTF.

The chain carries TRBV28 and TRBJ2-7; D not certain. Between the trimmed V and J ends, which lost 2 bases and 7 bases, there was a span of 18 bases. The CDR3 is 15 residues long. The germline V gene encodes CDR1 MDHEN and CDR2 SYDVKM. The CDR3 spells CASSLPSAASGEQYF. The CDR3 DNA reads TGTGCCAGCAGTTTACCCTCCGCGGCTTCTGGGGAGCAGTACTTC.

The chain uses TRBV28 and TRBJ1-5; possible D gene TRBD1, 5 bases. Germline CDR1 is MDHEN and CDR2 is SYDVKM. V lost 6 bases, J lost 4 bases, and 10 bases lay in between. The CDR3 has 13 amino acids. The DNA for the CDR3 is TGTGCCAGCAGCCAGGGACTTAATCAGCCCCAGCATTTT. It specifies CASSQGLNQPQHF.